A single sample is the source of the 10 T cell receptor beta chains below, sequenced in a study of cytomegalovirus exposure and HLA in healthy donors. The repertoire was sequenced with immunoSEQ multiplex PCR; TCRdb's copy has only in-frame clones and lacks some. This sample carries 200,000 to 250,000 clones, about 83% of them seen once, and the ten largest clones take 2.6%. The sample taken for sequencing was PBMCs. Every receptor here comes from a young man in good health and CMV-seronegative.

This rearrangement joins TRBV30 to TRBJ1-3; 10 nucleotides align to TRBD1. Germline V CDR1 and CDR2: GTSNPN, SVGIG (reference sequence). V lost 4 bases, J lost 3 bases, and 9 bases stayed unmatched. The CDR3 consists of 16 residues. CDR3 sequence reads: CAWTPGQGMYGNTIYF. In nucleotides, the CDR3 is TGTGCCTGGACCCCGGGACAGGGGATGTATGGAAACACCATATATTTT. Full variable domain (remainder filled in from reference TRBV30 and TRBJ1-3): SQTIHQWPATLVQPVGSPLSLECTVEGTSNPNLYWYRQAAGRGLQLLFYSVGIGQISSEVPQNLSASRPQDRQFILSSKKLLLSDSGFYLCAWTPGQGMYGNTIYFGEGSWLTVV.

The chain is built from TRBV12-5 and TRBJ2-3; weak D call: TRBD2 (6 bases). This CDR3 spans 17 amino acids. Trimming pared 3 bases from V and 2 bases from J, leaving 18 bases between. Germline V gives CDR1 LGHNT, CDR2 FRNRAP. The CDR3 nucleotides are TGTGCTAGTGGTTTATCATTAGGGACTCTAATCACAGATACGCAGTATTTT. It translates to CASGLSLGTLITDTQYF.

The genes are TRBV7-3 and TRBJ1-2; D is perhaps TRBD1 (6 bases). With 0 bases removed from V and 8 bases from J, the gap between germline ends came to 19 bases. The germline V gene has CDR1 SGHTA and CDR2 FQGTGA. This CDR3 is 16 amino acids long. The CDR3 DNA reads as TGTGCCAGCAGCTTAACGAGGGGCAGGGGCCAAGAGGGCTACACCTTC. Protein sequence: CASSLTRGRGQEGYTF.

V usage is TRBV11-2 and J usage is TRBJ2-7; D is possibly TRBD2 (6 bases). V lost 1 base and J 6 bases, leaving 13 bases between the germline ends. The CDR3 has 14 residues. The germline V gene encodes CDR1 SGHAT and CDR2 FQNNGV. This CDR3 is CASSLGREIREQYF. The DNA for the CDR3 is TGTGCCAGCAGCTTAGGGAGGGAGATTCGCGAGCAGTACTTC.

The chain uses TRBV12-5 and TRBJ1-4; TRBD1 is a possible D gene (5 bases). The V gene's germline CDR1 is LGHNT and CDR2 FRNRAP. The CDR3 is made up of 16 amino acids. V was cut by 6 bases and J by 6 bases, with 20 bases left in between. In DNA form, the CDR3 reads TGTGCTAGTGGCCCTTTCCTTTGGGGCGAGGATGAAAAACTGTTTTTT. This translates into CASGPFLWGEDEKLFF.

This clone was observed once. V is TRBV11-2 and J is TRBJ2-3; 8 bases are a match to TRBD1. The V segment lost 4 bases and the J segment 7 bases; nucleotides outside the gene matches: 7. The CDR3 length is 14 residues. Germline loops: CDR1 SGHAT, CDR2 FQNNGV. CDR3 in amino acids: CASSSLQGDHTQYF. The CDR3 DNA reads TGTGCCAGCAGCTCATTACAGGGGGACCATACGCAGTATTTT.

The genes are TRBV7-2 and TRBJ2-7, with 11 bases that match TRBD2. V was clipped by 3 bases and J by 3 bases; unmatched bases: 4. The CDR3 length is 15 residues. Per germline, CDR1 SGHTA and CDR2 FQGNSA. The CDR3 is CASSFSGGAGYEQYF. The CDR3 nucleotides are TGTGCCAGCAGCTTTAGCGGGGGGGCCGGCTACGAGCAGTACTTC.

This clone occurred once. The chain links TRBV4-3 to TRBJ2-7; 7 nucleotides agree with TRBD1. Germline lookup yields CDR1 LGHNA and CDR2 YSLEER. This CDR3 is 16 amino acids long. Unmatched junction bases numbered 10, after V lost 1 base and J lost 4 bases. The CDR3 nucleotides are TGCGCCAGCAGCCAAGGGCCACAGGGGACGGGATACGAGCAGTACTTC. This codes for CASSQGPQGTGYEQYF.

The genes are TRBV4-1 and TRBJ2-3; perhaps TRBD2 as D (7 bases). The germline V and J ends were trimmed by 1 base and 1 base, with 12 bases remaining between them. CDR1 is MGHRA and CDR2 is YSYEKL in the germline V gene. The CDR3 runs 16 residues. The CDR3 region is CASSQVAGARTDTQYF. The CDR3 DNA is TGCGCCAGCAGCCAAGTGGCGGGGGCCCGCACAGATACGCAGTATTTT.

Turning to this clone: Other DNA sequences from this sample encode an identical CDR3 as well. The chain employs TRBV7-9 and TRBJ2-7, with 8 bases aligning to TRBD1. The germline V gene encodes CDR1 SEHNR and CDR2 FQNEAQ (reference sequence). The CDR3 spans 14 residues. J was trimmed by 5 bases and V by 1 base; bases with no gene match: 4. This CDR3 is CASSLGTGFDEQYF. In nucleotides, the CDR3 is TGTGCCAGCAGCTTAGGGACAGGGTTCGACGAGCAGTACTTC.